This T cell receptor beta chain is drawn from a study of blood T cell repertoires in COVID-19. Looking at the study overall: Samples representing acute and convalescent COVID-19 were sourced from the United States, Italy and Spain. PBMCs, B-cell-depleted T cells, or T cells were the source of the cDNA or gDNA that made up the material.

The V end lost 4 bases, the J end lost 2 bases, and 15 bases lay between the germline ends. Germline V gives CDR1 SGHRS, CDR2 YFSETQ. The CDR3 is made up of 15 amino acids. Original data processing: For nucleated cells, counts were estimated from reference gene primer amplification. Sequencing was performed with immunoSEQ multiplex PCR; in TCRdb, only in-frame clones are kept and a portion is missing. V, J and clone size are those of that table, while D and trimming were read from the DNA. The table lists under 200,000 clones, 86% of them singletons. This clonotype was obtained from a woman aged 65 to 85 with acute or convalescent COVID-19. The rearrangement joins TRBV5-1 to TRBJ1-1, with unresolved D. The sequenced sample consisted of peripheral blood. Written as DNA, the CDR3 is TGCGCCAGCAGCATCGTAGGAGAACTAAACACTGAAGCTTTCTTT. It codes for CASSIVGELNTEAFF.